The rows below give T cell receptor beta chains drawn from one sample of a study of cytomegalovirus exposure and HLA in healthy donors. Profiled with immunoSEQ multiplex PCR; TCRdb holds only in-frame clones, not every one. Of around 150,000 clones listed, 65% to 80% are singletons. Sequencing was carried out using PBMCs. The receptors originated from a man aged 35-49 years in good health and CMV-seropositive. Each CDR3 is given with its conserved first and last residue. The D gene is left open where the match is weak. Size is omitted from some rows. Given values are once, few, many or a class for expanded clones.

j_call: TRBJ2-7
v_call: TRBV5-8
d_call: NA
clone_size: many
cdr3_nt: TGTGCCAGCGGACTGTGGGGGGTGATCTACGAGCAGTACTTC
cdr3_aa: CASGLWGVIYEQYF

j_call: TRBJ1-2
v_call: TRBV19
d_call: NA
clone_size: NA
cdr3_nt: TGTGCCAGTAGTAAACCCCCCGGGGACTATGGCTACACCTTC
cdr3_aa: CASSKPPGDYGYTF

j_call: TRBJ2-3
v_call: TRBV28
d_call: NA
clone_size: NA
cdr3_nt: TGTGCCAGCATGGCGGCACAGGTGGCAGATACGCAGTATTTT
cdr3_aa: CASMAAQVADTQYF

j_call: TRBJ2-1
v_call: TRBV5-1
d_call: TRBD2
clone_size: NA
cdr3_nt: TGCGCCAGCAGCCCGCGACTAGCGGGGGGGAATGAGCAGTTCTTC
cdr3_aa: CASSPRLAGGNEQFF

j_call: TRBJ1-3
v_call: TRBV11-2
d_call: NA
clone_size: NA
cdr3_nt: TGTGCCAGCAGCTTACTAGCCCCCGGAGCTGGAAACACCATATATTTT
cdr3_aa: CASSLLAPGAGNTIYF

j_call: TRBJ1-6
v_call: TRBV5-5
d_call: TRBD1
clone_size: NA
cdr3_nt: TGTGCCAGCAGCCCGAGGACAGGGGGCTATAATTCACCCCTCCACTTT
cdr3_aa: CASSPRTGGYNSPLHF

j_call: TRBJ2-5
v_call: TRBV9
d_call: TRBD1
clone_size: NA
cdr3_nt: TGTGCCAGCAGCCTACAGGGGACAGGGGAAGAGACCCAGTACTTC
cdr3_aa: CASSLQGTGEETQYF

j_call: TRBJ1-5
v_call: TRBV6-5
d_call: TRBD1
clone_size: NA
cdr3_nt: TGTGCCAGCAGTACCGGGACAGGGAATCAGCCCCAGCATTTT
cdr3_aa: CASSTGTGNQPQHF

j_call: TRBJ2-3
v_call: TRBV6-5
d_call: TRBD2
clone_size: NA
cdr3_nt: TGTGCCACGTCCGGACTAGCGGGAGTTGTAGATACGCAGTATTTT
cdr3_aa: CATSGLAGVVDTQYF

j_call: TRBJ1-4
v_call: TRBV6-1
d_call: NA
clone_size: NA
cdr3_nt: TGTGCCAGCAGTTCCGCCAGGCGTAATGAAAAACTGTTTTTT
cdr3_aa: CASSSARRNEKLFF

j_call: TRBJ1-5
v_call: TRBV6-6
d_call: NA
clone_size: NA
cdr3_nt: TGTGCCAGCAGTTACGATCGGGGAGGCAATCAGCCCCAGCATTTT
cdr3_aa: CASSYDRGGNQPQHF

j_call: TRBJ2-4
v_call: TRBV9
d_call: TRBD1
clone_size: NA
cdr3_nt: TGTGCCAGCAGCGCCCAGACAGGGGAATCAGCCAAAAACATTCAGTACTTC
cdr3_aa: CASSAQTGESAKNIQYF

j_call: TRBJ2-7
v_call: TRBV5-6
d_call: NA
clone_size: NA
cdr3_nt: TGTGCCAGCAGCCGCGATGGGGGGTTCTACGAGCAGTACTTC
cdr3_aa: CASSRDGGFYEQYF

j_call: TRBJ1-1
v_call: TRBV5-4
d_call: TRBD1
clone_size: few
cdr3_nt: TGTGCCAGCAGCCGGGACAGTTTTGAAGCTTTCTTT
cdr3_aa: CASSRDSFEAFF

j_call: TRBJ1-5
v_call: TRBV7-6
d_call: TRBD1
clone_size: NA
cdr3_nt: TGTGCCAGCAGCATTACAGGGGATCAGCCCCAGCATTTT
cdr3_aa: CASSITGDQPQHF

j_call: TRBJ2-1
v_call: TRBV7-2
d_call: TRBD2
clone_size: NA
cdr3_nt: TGTGCCAGCAGCTCCGCGGGGGTATACAATGAGCAGTTCTTC
cdr3_aa: CASSSAGVYNEQFF

j_call: TRBJ2-3
v_call: TRBV5-1
d_call: NA
clone_size: NA
cdr3_nt: TGCGCCAGCAGCTTGACTACCGATACGCAGTATTTT
cdr3_aa: CASSLTTDTQYF

j_call: TRBJ2-1
v_call: TRBV5-1
d_call: TRBD2
clone_size: NA
cdr3_nt: TGCGCCAGCAGCGTAAATAGCGGGGTCTACAATGAGCAGTTCTTC
cdr3_aa: CASSVNSGVYNEQFF

j_call: TRBJ2-7
v_call: TRBV9
d_call: NA
clone_size: NA
cdr3_nt: TGTGCCAGCGCCACAGGGGGAGGGCCCTCCGAGCAGTACTTC
cdr3_aa: CASATGGGPSEQYF

j_call: TRBJ2-5
v_call: TRBV12-5
d_call: TRBD1
clone_size: NA
cdr3_nt: TGTGCTAGTGGTTTAAGGGACAGGGAGACCCAGTACTTC
cdr3_aa: CASGLRDRETQYF

j_call: TRBJ1-4
v_call: TRBV7-9
d_call: TRBD1
clone_size: once
cdr3_nt: TGTGCCAGCAGCTACTCCGGGACAGCGGCAACTAATGAAAAACTGTTTTTT
cdr3_aa: CASSYSGTAATNEKLFF

j_call: TRBJ2-7
v_call: TRBV19
d_call: TRBD1
clone_size: NA
cdr3_nt: TGTGCCAGTAGTATCCGGGACAGCACCCTCGACGAGCAGTACTTC
cdr3_aa: CASSIRDSTLDEQYF

j_call: TRBJ2-7
v_call: TRBV5-1
d_call: TRBD1
clone_size: NA
cdr3_nt: TGCGCCAGCAGCATGGACAGGGGGACCTACGAGCAGTACTTC
cdr3_aa: CASSMDRGTYEQYF

j_call: TRBJ2-7
v_call: TRBV6-5
d_call: TRBD2
clone_size: few
cdr3_nt: TGTGCCAGCAGCCCGACTAGCGGGGCCTCCTACGAGCAGTACTTC
cdr3_aa: CASSPTSGASYEQYF

j_call: TRBJ2-1
v_call: TRBV5-1
d_call: NA
clone_size: NA
cdr3_nt: TGCGCCAGCAGCTTGGTGGGAAGCGGAACCTACAATGAGCAGTTCTTC
cdr3_aa: CASSLVGSGTYNEQFF

j_call: TRBJ2-5
v_call: TRBV6-1
d_call: TRBD2
clone_size: once
cdr3_nt: TGTGCCAGCAGTCTCGGGAGGCAGCCTCAAGAGACCCAGTACTTC
cdr3_aa: CASSLGRQPQETQYF

j_call: TRBJ2-1
v_call: TRBV14
d_call: TRBD2
clone_size: NA
cdr3_nt: TGTGCCAGCAGCCAAGCTAGCGGGGGGACACTAAAGCAGTTCTTC
cdr3_aa: CASSQASGGTLKQFF

j_call: TRBJ2-7
v_call: TRBV7-6
d_call: NA
clone_size: NA
cdr3_nt: TGTGCCAGCAGCCAGGGATCGGGCGGAGGGTACGAGCAGTACTTC
cdr3_aa: CASSQGSGGGYEQYF

j_call: TRBJ2-7
v_call: TRBV9
d_call: TRBD2
clone_size: NA
cdr3_nt: TGTGCCAGCAGCGGGGGGGGACTAGATCGATTCGAGCAGTACTTC
cdr3_aa: CASSGGGLDRFEQYF

j_call: TRBJ1-5
v_call: TRBV7-9
d_call: TRBD1
clone_size: NA
cdr3_nt: TGTGCCAGCAGCTTAGACAGGGGGTTCACGCCCCAGCATTTT
cdr3_aa: CASSLDRGFTPQHF

j_call: TRBJ1-2
v_call: TRBV5-5
d_call: NA
clone_size: NA
cdr3_nt: TGTGCCAGCAGCTTGGGCGGTAAATCTTTCAACTATGGCTACACCTTC
cdr3_aa: CASSLGGKSFNYGYTF

j_call: TRBJ2-3
v_call: TRBV6-6
d_call: TRBD2
clone_size: NA
cdr3_nt: TGTGCCAGCAGGGGACTAGCGGGAGGGCCAGATACGCAGTATTTT
cdr3_aa: CASRGLAGGPDTQYF

j_call: TRBJ1-2
v_call: TRBV5-1
d_call: TRBD1
clone_size: NA
cdr3_nt: TGCGCCAGCAGCTCCGACAGGGGGCTAAATGGCTACACCTTC
cdr3_aa: CASSSDRGLNGYTF

j_call: TRBJ1-2
v_call: TRBV27
d_call: NA
clone_size: NA
cdr3_nt: TGTGCCAGCAGTCCGGGTGGGAGCACCTATGGCTACACCTTC
cdr3_aa: CASSPGGSTYGYTF

j_call: TRBJ1-5
v_call: TRBV4-1
d_call: TRBD1
clone_size: NA
cdr3_nt: TGCGCCAGGAGGGGGCGGAATAGCAATCAGCCCCAGCATTTT
cdr3_aa: CARRGRNSNQPQHF

j_call: TRBJ1-3
v_call: TRBV5-1
d_call: NA
clone_size: NA
cdr3_nt: TGCGCCAGCAGCTTGGCAGGAAGCTCTGGAAACACCATATATTTT
cdr3_aa: CASSLAGSSGNTIYF

j_call: TRBJ1-4
v_call: TRBV18
d_call: NA
clone_size: NA
cdr3_nt: TGTGCCAGCTCACCACTCATTGATAGTGCAACTAATGAAAAACTGTTTTTT
cdr3_aa: CASSPLIDSATNEKLFF

j_call: TRBJ1-1
v_call: TRBV6-5
d_call: NA
clone_size: once
cdr3_nt: TGTGCCAGCAGGGGTCACAGCCCAGGGTTAACTGAAGCTTTCTTT
cdr3_aa: CASRGHSPGLTEAFF

j_call: TRBJ2-2
v_call: TRBV2
d_call: NA
clone_size: NA
cdr3_nt: TGTGCCAGCAGTAGCCCAAGCGGCTACACCGGGGAGCTGTTTTTT
cdr3_aa: CASSSPSGYTGELFF

j_call: TRBJ1-1
v_call: TRBV10-3
d_call: NA
clone_size: NA
cdr3_nt: TGTGCCATCACTCCTGGGGCAGGAGGGACTGAAGCTTTCTTT
cdr3_aa: CAITPGAGGTEAFF

j_call: TRBJ1-1
v_call: TRBV25-1
d_call: TRBD1
clone_size: few
cdr3_nt: TGTGCCAGCAGTGAATCAGGGGGCCGACTCGAAGCTTTCTTT
cdr3_aa: CASSESGGRLEAFF

j_call: TRBJ1-2
v_call: TRBV5-1
d_call: NA
clone_size: NA
cdr3_nt: TGCGCCAGCAGAGACAGGCCAGCTAACTATGGCTACACCTTC
cdr3_aa: CASRDRPANYGYTF

j_call: TRBJ2-2
v_call: TRBV5-1
d_call: NA
clone_size: NA
cdr3_nt: TGCGCCAGCATTGGGGGGGGCTTGAACACCGGGGAGCTGTTTTTT
cdr3_aa: CASIGGGLNTGELFF

j_call: TRBJ1-6
v_call: TRBV19
d_call: TRBD1
clone_size: NA
cdr3_nt: TGTGCCAGTAACCGGGACAGGGGATCCTATAATTCACCCCTCCACTTT
cdr3_aa: CASNRDRGSYNSPLHF

j_call: TRBJ1-4
v_call: TRBV6-1
d_call: TRBD1
clone_size: NA
cdr3_nt: TGTGCCAGCAGTGAAAACCCGACAGGGGGTGAAAAACTGTTTTTT
cdr3_aa: CASSENPTGGEKLFF

j_call: TRBJ2-7
v_call: TRBV18
d_call: TRBD1
clone_size: NA
cdr3_nt: TGTGCCAGCTCACGGGACAGCCTGGGCTACGAGCAGTACTTC
cdr3_aa: CASSRDSLGYEQYF

j_call: TRBJ1-6
v_call: TRBV27
d_call: NA
clone_size: few
cdr3_nt: TGTGCCAGCAGTTTATCGGGGCACTGGGGGGGGTCCTATAATTCACCCCTCCACTTT
cdr3_aa: CASSLSGHWGGSYNSPLHF

j_call: TRBJ1-4
v_call: TRBV19
d_call: TRBD1
clone_size: once
cdr3_nt: TGTGCCAGTAGTACGACAGGGGCCGGTGAAAAACTGTTTTTT
cdr3_aa: CASSTTGAGEKLFF

j_call: TRBJ2-3
v_call: TRBV29-1
d_call: NA
clone_size: few
cdr3_nt: TGCAGCGTTGAAGATCCGGGGGATACGCAGTATTTT
cdr3_aa: CSVEDPGDTQYF